This passage covers 14 T cell receptor beta chains from one sample sequenced in a study of blood T cell repertoires in COVID-19. TCRdb's table, derived via immunoSEQ multiplex PCR, lists solely in-frame clones and lacks some. The table shows roughly 58,000 clones, with about 75% occurring only once. Specimen: PBMCs or T cells enriched from blood (not recorded which). The receptor source for this set is an older woman who had been exposed to COVID-19.

J is TRBJ2-2 and V is TRBV30; D uncertain. The CDR3 consists of 14 residues. The germline V gene encodes CDR1 GTSNPN and CDR2 SVGIG (reference sequence). The V end lost 3 bases, the J end lost 0 bases, and 8 bases lay between the germline ends. DNA of the CDR3: TGTGCCTGGAGAGCCGCTCCGAACACCGGGGAGCTGTTTTTT. It is translated as CAWRAAPNTGELFF. Together with reference TRBV30 and TRBJ2-2, the CDR3 gives the full variable domain: SQTIHQWPATLVQPVGSPLSLECTVEGTSNPNLYWYRQAAGRGLQLLFYSVGIGQISSEVPQNLSASRPQDRQFILSSKKLLLSDSGFYLCAWRAAPNTGELFFGEGSRLTVL.

V usage is TRBV2 and J usage is TRBJ2-7, with 11 bases lining up with TRBD1. The V and J ends lost 7 bases and 3 bases, in that order; junction bases with no gene match: 5. This CDR3 spans 14 amino acids. Germline V gene sequence: CDR1 SNHLY, CDR2 FYNNEI. The CDR3 nucleotides read TGTGCCAGCATAGGGACAGGGGGTGACTACGAGCAGTACTTC. Translation: CASIGTGGDYEQYF.

This clone has more than one count but fewer than ten. The junction departs from germline at one end; a sequencing error may be responsible. This chain joins TRBV12-3 or TRBV12-4 and TRBJ1-1; a weak D match, TRBD1 (6 bases). The CDR3 covers 13 residues. CDR3 amino acids: CASSLMRTAWQAF. The CDR3 region has the DNA TGTGCCAGCAGTTTAATGAGGACAGCGTGGCAAGCATTT.

The V and J genes are TRBV20-1 and TRBJ1-2; no firm D call. The CDR3 runs to 11 residues. V lost 6 bases and J lost 7, with 12 bases in between. Germline CDR1 DFQATT, CDR2 SNEGSKA (reference sequence). The CDR3 spells CSATQRPGYTF. The CDR3 bases are TGCAGTGCAACACAGCGGCCTGGCTACACCTTC.

CDR3 sequence: CASSIDRWTGHTGELFF. Written as DNA, the CDR3 is TGTGCCAGTAGTATAGACAGGTGGACAGGGCACACCGGGGAGCTGTTTTTT. This chain joins TRBV19 and TRBJ2-2, with 8 bases fitting TRBD1. The trim removed 0 bases at V and 3 bases at J, leaving 6 bases unmatched. The CDR3 is made up of 17 amino acids. Germline V gives CDR1 LNHDA, CDR2 SQIVND (reference sequence).

The rearrangement joins TRBV30 to TRBJ2-2, with D possibly being TRBD1 (6 bases). The V gene lost 5 bases and the J gene lost 4 bases, with 17 bases spanning the gap. This CDR3 spans 15 amino acids. Per germline, CDR1 GTSNPN and CDR2 SVGIG (reference sequence). CDR3 sequence (DNA): TGTGCCTGGGCCGCCGGGACACACGGCACCGGGGAGCTGTTTTTT. This codes for CAWAAGTHGTGELFF. Drawing the rest from reference TRBV30 and TRBJ2-2, the complete variable domain is SQTIHQWPATLVQPVGSPLSLECTVEGTSNPNLYWYRQAAGRGLQLLFYSVGIGQISSEVPQNLSASRPQDRQFILSSKKLLLSDSGFYLCAWAAGTHGTGELFFGEGSRLTVL.

The genes are TRBV4-1 and TRBJ1-1; no definite D call. There are 11 residues in the CDR3. The germline V gene has CDR1 MGHRA and CDR2 YSYEKL. With 4 bases removed from V and 8 bases from J, the gap between germline ends came to 8 bases. The CDR3 here is CASSPGSEAFF. CDR3 coding DNA: TGCGCCAGCAGCCCCGGGAGCGAAGCTTTCTTT.

This clone has just a few counts. The genes are TRBV28 and TRBJ1-2, with D possibly TRBD1 on 6 matching bases. The V end lost 2 bases, the J end lost 2 bases, and 12 bases lay between the germline ends. This CDR3 comprises 15 residues. Germline V gives CDR1 MDHEN, CDR2 SYDVKM. CDR3 protein: CASSLVGQRNYGYTF. Here the CDR3 DNA reads TGTGCCAGCAGTTTAGTTGGACAGAGAAACTATGGCTACACCTTC.

The J gene is TRBJ1-2, the V gene TRBV2; TRBD1 matches at 7 bases. CDR3 size: 14 residues. Losses at the gene ends were 6 bases for V and 4 bases for J; bases not matched to a gene: 8. In germline, CDR1 is SNHLY, CDR2 FYNNEI. CDR3 coding DNA: TGTGCCAGCAGCCCCCCGGGACAGATCTATGGCTACACCTTC. Translated: CASSPPGQIYGYTF. The whole variable domain, filled in from reference TRBV2 and TRBJ1-2, reads EPEVTQTPSHQVTQMGQEVILRCVPISNHLYFYWYRQILGQKVEFLVSFYNNEISEKSEIFDDQFSVERPDGSNFTLKIRSTKLEDSAMYFCASSPPGQIYGYTFGSGTRLTVV.

The rearrangement uses TRBV19 and TRBJ2-7, with 10 positions matching TRBD1. V trimming: 1 base; J trimming: 3 bases; junction bases outside the gene matches: 0. Germline lookup yields CDR1 LNHDA and CDR2 SQIVND (reference sequence). The CDR3 runs to 14 residues. Written as DNA, the CDR3 is TGTGCCAGTAGTATAGGGGACAGGGGCTACGAGCAGTACTTC. Translating it yields CASSIGDRGYEQYF.

The chain has TRBV14 and TRBJ2-3; TRBD2 aligns across 9 bases. The CDR3 extends over 19 amino acids. CDR1 and CDR2 (germline): SGHDN, FVKESK. V lost 2 bases, J lost 1 base, and 13 bases stayed unmatched. The CDR3 region has the DNA TGTGCCAGCAGCCAATGGGGAAGTAGCGGGAGAATAGGCACAGATACGCAGTATTTT. Its protein is CASSQWGSSGRIGTDTQYF.

The J gene is TRBJ1-6, the V gene TRBV6-5; 9 bases agree with TRBD1. The trim removed 2 bases at V and 7 bases at J, leaving 3 bases unmatched. CDR1 is MNHEY, CDR2 SVGAGI, per germline. The CDR3 totals 15 residues. For the CDR3, the DNA is TGTGCCAGCAGTTACGCAGGGACAGGGAATTCACCCCTCCACTTT. Protein product: CASSYAGTGNSPLHF.

V gene TRBV28 combines with J gene TRBJ1-2, with 9 positions matching TRBD1. The germline CDR1 and CDR2 sequences are MDHEN and SYDVKM. The CDR3 consists of 14 residues. J lost 7 bases, V lost 6 bases, and 9 bases had no gene match. The CDR3 bases are TGTGCCAGCAGCTCCGCCGGGACAGGGTTTGGCTACACCTTC. Residues: CASSSAGTGFGYTF.

This chain uses TRBV5-1 with TRBJ1-2; tentative D call: TRBD1 (5 bases). The germline CDR1 and CDR2 sequences are SGHRS and YFSETQ. V was trimmed by 0 bases and J by 5 bases, leaving 14 bases between them. This CDR3 is 15 amino acids long. CDR3 nucleotides: TGCGCCAGCAGCTTGGAGGTAGTACAGGATTATGGCTACACCTTC. It specifies CASSLEVVQDYGYTF. Variable domain in full (rest from reference TRBV5-1 and TRBJ1-2): KAGVTQTPRYLIKTRGQQVTLSCSPISGHRSVSWYQQTPGQGLQFLFEYFSETQRNKGNFPGRFSGRQFSNSRSEMNVSTLELGDSALYLCASSLEVVQDYGYTFGSGTRLTVV.